This T cell receptor beta chain was found in a study of shared clonotypes between healthy human individuals. Study-wide findings and caveats: Only blood was sampled; tissue repertoires likely differ.

At a deep level, the assay was run. This table comes from immunoSEQ multiplex PCR, and its TCRdb copy is limited to in-frame clones, with some not included. The data show approximately 2,000,000 clones, approximately 92% seen once. Turning to this clone: Its matching antigen is unknown.

Terminally differentiated effector memory CD45RA+ cells were excluded by CCR7 positive selection of CD45RO-negative cells. This sequence was found in a man between 18 and 29 years old in good health. Some clones in this sample may be carry-over from other donors' samples. The source material was naive CD8+ T cells from PBMCs.

Here the CDR3 reads CASLTTAGANVLTF. The CDR3 coding sequence is TGTGCCAGCCTTACTACGGCTGGGGCCAACGTCCTGACTTTC. V usage is TRBV7-9 and J usage is TRBJ2-6; no definite D call. V was trimmed by 8 bases and J by 2 bases, leaving 10 bases between them. The CDR3 is 14 amino acids. Germline V lookup: CDR1 SEHNR, CDR2 FQNEAQ (reference sequence).